These T cell receptor beta chains were read from a single sample in a study of blood T cell repertoires in COVID-19. Sequenced by immunoSEQ multiplex PCR; TCRdb stores in-frame clones only, minus some. This sample has 75,000 to 95,000 clones, with about 79% found just once. The sample taken for sequencing was peripheral blood. The source is a man between 60 and 75 years old with acute or convalescent COVID-19. Both conserved end residues are part of each CDR3. A D gene is named only where the DNA matches it firmly. Expanded clones are given a class, and other clones once, few, many or no size at all.

d_gene | j_gene | v_gene | abundance | CDR3nt | CDR3aa
- | TRBJ1-1 | TRBV28 | - | TGTGCCAGCAGTCCGTTGGGGGCCGAGAACACTGAAGCTTTCTTT | CASSPLGAENTEAFF
TRBD1 | TRBJ1-5 | TRBV28 | - | TGTGCCAGCAGTCGGACAGGGGGCGTAGATCAGCCCCAGCATTTT | CASSRTGGVDQPQHF
- | TRBJ2-7 | TRBV11-2 | - | TGTGCCAGCAGCTCCCGGGAGCCAGATGATACCTACGAGCAGTACTTC | CASSSREPDDTYEQYF
TRBD1 | TRBJ1-1 | TRBV2 | - | TGTGCCAGCAGTGGGGACAGGGGCACTGAAGCTTTCTTT | CASSGDRGTEAFF
TRBD1 | TRBJ1-1 | TRBV7-6 | once | TGTGCCAGCAGCTCCCCTAATACAGGGGGCCCTTTGAACACTGAAGCTTTCTTT | CASSSPNTGGPLNTEAFF
TRBD1 | TRBJ2-2 | TRBV5-1 | - | TGCGCCAGCAGCTCTACAGGGGCGGCGAACACCGGGGAGCTGTTTTTT | CASSSTGAANTGELFF
- | TRBJ1-5 | TRBV20-1 | - | TGCAGTGCTAGTGAACAGGAGAATCAGCCCCAGCATTTT | CSASEQENQPQHF
- | TRBJ1-6 | TRBV7-2 | - | TGTGCCAGCAGCTTAGTAACGAGTCTAAATTCACCCCTCCACTTT | CASSLVTSLNSPLHF
TRBD1 | TRBJ1-6 | TRBV3-1/TRBV3-2 | - | TGTGCCAGCAGCCAAGGAGGACAGGGGTCCTATAATTCACCCCTCCACTTT | CASSQGGQGSYNSPLHF
TRBD2 | TRBJ2-5 | TRBV15 | - | TGTGCCACCAGCAAACAAGCGGGGGACCAAGAGACCCAGTACTTC | CATSKQAGDQETQYF
- | TRBJ2-3 | TRBV2 | - | TGTGCCAGCATCGATCGGAGAGATACGCAGTATTTT | CASIDRRDTQYF
TRBD1 | TRBJ2-2 | TRBV2 | - | TGTGCCAGCAGTAGAACAGGGGGCGAAGGCACCGGGGAGCTGTTTTTT | CASSRTGGEGTGELFF
- | TRBJ1-1 | TRBV10-3 | - | TGTGCCATCAGTGACTCGTTGAACACTGAAGCTTTCTTT | CAISDSLNTEAFF
TRBD2 | TRBJ2-3 | TRBV28 | once | TGTGCCCTAGGGGCTAGCGGGGGGGGATTGACAGATACGCAGTATTTT | CALGASGGGLTDTQYF